The present T cell receptor (beta chain) was sequenced within a study of breast tumors, draining lymph nodes, adjacent tissues. Broader study findings: Data fit most tumor T cells coming from lymph node, expanding in tumor. Luminal-like breast cancer showed significantly greater tumor-nontumor repertoire similarity than basal-like breast cancer did. Tumors had less TCR diversity than lymph nodes, more than nontumor tissue. Data only fit, rather than demonstrated, lymph node origin of most tumor T cells.

A few counts support this clonotype. Its antigen is undetermined. Germline V gene lookup returns CDR1 MNHNS and CDR2 SASEGT. Germline trimming cut 5 bases from V and 3 bases from J; bases unmatched to any gene: 4. The CDR3 spans 14 residues. TCRdb analysed the multiplex PCR reads with MiXCR anew, one entry per CDR3 protein. The sample holds about 140,000 distinct CDR3 sequences, approximately 32% seen once. Breast cancer patients provided tissue from their axillary draining lymph nodes. V is TRBV6-1 and J is TRBJ2-3; 8 bases match TRBD2. The sequence derives from a female donor with breast cancer. Some clones in this sample may be carry-over from other donors' samples. The sequenced sample was axillary lymph node tissue. The CDR3 DNA follows: TGTGCCAGCAGTCAGACGGGGGGGACAGATACGCAGTATTTT. Translating it yields CASSQTGGTDTQYF.